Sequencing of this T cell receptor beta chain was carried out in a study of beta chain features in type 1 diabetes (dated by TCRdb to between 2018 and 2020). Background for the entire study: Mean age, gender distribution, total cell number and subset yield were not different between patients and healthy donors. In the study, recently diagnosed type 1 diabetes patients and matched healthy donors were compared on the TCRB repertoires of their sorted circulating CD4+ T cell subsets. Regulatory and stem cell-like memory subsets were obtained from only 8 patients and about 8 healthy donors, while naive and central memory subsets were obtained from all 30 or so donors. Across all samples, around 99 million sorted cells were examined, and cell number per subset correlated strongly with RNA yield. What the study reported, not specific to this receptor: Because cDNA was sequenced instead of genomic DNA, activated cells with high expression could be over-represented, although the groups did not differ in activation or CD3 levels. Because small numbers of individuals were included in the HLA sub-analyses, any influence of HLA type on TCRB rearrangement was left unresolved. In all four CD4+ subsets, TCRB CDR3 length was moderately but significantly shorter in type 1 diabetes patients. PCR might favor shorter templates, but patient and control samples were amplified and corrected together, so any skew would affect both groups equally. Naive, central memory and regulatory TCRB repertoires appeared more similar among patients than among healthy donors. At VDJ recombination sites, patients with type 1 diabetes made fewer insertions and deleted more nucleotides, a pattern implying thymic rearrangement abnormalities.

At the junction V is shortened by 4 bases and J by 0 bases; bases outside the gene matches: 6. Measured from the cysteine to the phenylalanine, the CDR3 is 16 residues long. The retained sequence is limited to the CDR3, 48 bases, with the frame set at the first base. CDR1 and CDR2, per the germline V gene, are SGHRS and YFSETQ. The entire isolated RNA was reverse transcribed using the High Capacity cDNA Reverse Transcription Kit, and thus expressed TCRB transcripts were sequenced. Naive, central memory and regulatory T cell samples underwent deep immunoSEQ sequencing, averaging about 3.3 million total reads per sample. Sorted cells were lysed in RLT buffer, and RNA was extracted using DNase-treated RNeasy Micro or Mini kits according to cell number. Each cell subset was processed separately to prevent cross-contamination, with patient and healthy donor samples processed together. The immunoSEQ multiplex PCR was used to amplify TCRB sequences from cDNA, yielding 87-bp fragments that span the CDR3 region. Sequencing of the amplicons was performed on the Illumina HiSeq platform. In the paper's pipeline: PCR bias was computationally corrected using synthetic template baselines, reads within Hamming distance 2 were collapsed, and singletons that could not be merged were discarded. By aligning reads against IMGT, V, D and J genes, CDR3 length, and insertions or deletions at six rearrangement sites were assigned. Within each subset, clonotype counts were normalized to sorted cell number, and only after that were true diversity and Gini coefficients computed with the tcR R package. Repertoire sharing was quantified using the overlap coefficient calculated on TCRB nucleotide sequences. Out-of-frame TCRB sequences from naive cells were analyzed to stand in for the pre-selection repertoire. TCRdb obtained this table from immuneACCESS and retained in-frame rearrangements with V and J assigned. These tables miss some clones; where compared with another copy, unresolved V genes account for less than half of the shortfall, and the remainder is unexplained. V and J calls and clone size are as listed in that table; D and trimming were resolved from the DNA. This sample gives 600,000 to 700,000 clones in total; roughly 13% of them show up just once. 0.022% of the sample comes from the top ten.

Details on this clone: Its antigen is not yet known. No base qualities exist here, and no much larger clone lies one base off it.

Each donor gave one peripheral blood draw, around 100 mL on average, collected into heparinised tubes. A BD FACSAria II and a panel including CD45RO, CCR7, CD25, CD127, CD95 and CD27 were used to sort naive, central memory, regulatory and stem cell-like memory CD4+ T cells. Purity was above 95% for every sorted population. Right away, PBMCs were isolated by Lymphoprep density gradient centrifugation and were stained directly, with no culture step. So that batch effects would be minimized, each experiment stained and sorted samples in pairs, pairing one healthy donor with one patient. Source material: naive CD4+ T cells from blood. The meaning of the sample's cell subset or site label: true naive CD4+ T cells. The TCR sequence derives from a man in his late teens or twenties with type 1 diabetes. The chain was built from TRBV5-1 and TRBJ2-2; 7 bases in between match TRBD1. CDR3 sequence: CASSTGQISNTGELFF. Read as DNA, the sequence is TGCGCCAGCAGCACGGGACAGATATCGAACACCGGGGAGCTGTTTTTT.